The 30 T cell receptor beta chains below all came from one sample that was sequenced in a study of T cell changes during pregnancy in multiple sclerosis. Assay: immunoSEQ multiplex PCR; the TCRdb copy retains only in-frame clones and omits some. Seen here are 65,000 to 80,000 clones, over 75% observed once, and the top ten hold 1.5%. Sequenced here: peripheral blood, sampled in the third trimester of pregnancy. The receptor set was obtained from a female donor with multiple sclerosis, enrolled in a pregnancy study.

V and J are TRBV9 and TRBJ1-4; D is perhaps TRBD1 (5 bases). Deletions cut 2 bases from V and 7 bases from J, with 15 bases between. The CDR3 is 15 residues long. The V gene's germline CDR1 is SGDLS and CDR2 YYNGEE. The CDR3 loop reads CASSVDQGRGEKLFF. CDR3 bases: TGTGCCAGCAGCGTCGATCAGGGCCGTGGTGAAAAACTGTTTTTT.

This clone appeared a few times. The chain has TRBV6-1 and TRBJ1-1; 7 bases line up with TRBD1. The ends lost 7 bases at V and 4 bases at J; junction bases unmatched: 6. The CDR3 totals 13 residues. Germline V gene lookup returns CDR1 MNHNS and CDR2 SASEGT. CDR3 bases: TGTGCCAGCACTTGGGACAGCCTCACTGAAGCTTTCTTT. It translates to CASTWDSLTEAFF.

This clone was observed once. The chain recombines TRBV27 with TRBJ2-1; D may be TRBD2 (6 bases). The CDR3 runs 18 residues. V lost 8 bases to trimming and J lost 8 bases, with 31 bases between them. From germline, CDR1 is MNHEY and CDR2 SMNVEV (reference sequence). DNA for the CDR3: TGTGCCAGCGCGACTTGGGGACTGAGGGGACCCTCCGGGGATGAGCAGTTCTTC. This codes for CASATWGLRGPSGDEQFF.

The gene calls are TRBV14 and TRBJ2-7, with TRBD1 matching over 11 bases. V trimming: 5 bases; J trimming: 4 bases; junction bases outside the gene matches: 10. CDR1 and CDR2 from the germline V gene are SGHDN and FVKESK. The CDR3 contains 16 residues. The CDR3: CASSGVVDRGPYEQYF. Written as DNA, the CDR3 is TGTGCCAGCAGCGGGGTAGTGGACAGGGGGCCGTACGAGCAGTACTTC.

The chain couples TRBV7-3 to TRBJ2-3; D might be TRBD2 (6 bases). Germline lookup yields CDR1 SGHTA and CDR2 FQGTGA. Trimming pared 7 bases from V and 6 bases from J, leaving 23 bases between. The CDR3 is 16 residues long. CDR3 in amino acids: CASTTMVGAEGDTQYF. The CDR3 region has the DNA TGTGCCAGCACAACTATGGTAGGGGCGGAGGGGGATACGCAGTATTTT.

This clone was seen only once. The chain employs TRBV27 and TRBJ1-2, with 7 bases aligning to TRBD1. The CDR3 consists of 15 residues. Per germline, CDR1 MNHEY and CDR2 SMNVEV (reference sequence). Trimming took 6 bases from V and 4 from J; bases not matched to a gene: 11. The chain's CDR3 is CASSEGWGQSYGYTF. The DNA for the CDR3 is TGTGCCAGCAGCGAGGGCTGGGGACAGAGCTATGGCTACACCTTC.

This clone showed up just a few times. The gene calls are TRBV9 and TRBJ2-5; possibly TRBD2 for D (7 bases). Trimming left V 2 bases short and J 5 bases short, with 19 bases between. The CDR3 sequence is 16 residues long. Germline assignment: CDR1 SGDLS and CDR2 YYNGEE. The DNA of the CDR3 is TGTGCCAGCAGCGTCCAAGGGGGGGTCACGAGCGAGACCCAGTACTTC. It codes for CASSVQGGVTSETQYF.

The rearrangement joins TRBV5-1 to TRBJ1-4; D might be TRBD1 (6 bases). Per germline, CDR1 SGHRS and CDR2 YFSETQ. The CDR3 spans 17 residues. V lost 7 bases to trimming and J lost 1 base, with 20 bases between them. CDR3 sequence reads: CASGRGGFPRTNEKLFF. The CDR3 coding sequence is TGCGCCAGCGGACGAGGGGGATTCCCAAGAACTAATGAAAAACTGTTTTTT.

The J gene is TRBJ1-2, the V gene TRBV30, with D unresolved. Germline V gene sequence: CDR1 GTSNPN, CDR2 SVGIG (reference sequence). V dropped 4 bases and J dropped 8 bases, with 11 bases sitting between them. This CDR3 has 11 residues. CDR3 loop: CAWNYFRGYTF. The CDR3 region has the DNA TGTGCCTGGAATTATTTTCGGGGCTACACCTTC.

The rearrangement links TRBV21-1 to TRBJ1-2; TRBD1 is the table's D call, not checked against the DNA. TRBV21-1 counts as a pseudogene. This CDR3 region has 12 residues. The CDR3 is CASPRQGDGYTF. The CDR3, as DNA: TGTGCCAGCCCCAGACAGGGGGATGGCTACACCTTC.

The rearrangement uses TRBV6-7 and TRBJ1-1, with a possible D match to TRBD1 (5 bases). TRBV6-7 qualifies as an ORF whose function is uncertain. CDR3 length equals 19 residues. Trimming took 8 bases from V and 3 from J, leaving 31 bases between them. The chain's CDR3 is CASLSGESDTAIKDTEAFF. The CDR3 DNA is TGTGCCAGCCTTTCGGGGGAGAGTGACACGGCAATAAAGGACACTGAAGCTTTCTTT.

The genes are TRBV5-6 and TRBJ2-2; D ambiguous. Trimming stripped 2 bases from V and 2 bases from J, with 10 bases between. Germline loops: CDR1 SGHDT, CDR2 YYEEEE. The CDR3 has 15 amino acids. The CDR3 sequence: CASSFLTVNTGELFF. The CDR3 nucleotides read TGTGCCAGCAGCTTCTTAACAGTAAACACCGGGGAGCTGTTTTTT.

This chain links TRBV5-1 with TRBJ1-1; no clear D gene. The CDR3 runs to 16 residues. V lost 0 bases and J 7 bases, leaving 19 bases between the germline ends. CDR1 and CDR2 from the germline V gene are SGHRS and YFSETQ. This chain's CDR3 is CASSLELAAWTVEAFF. In DNA form, the CDR3 reads TGCGCCAGCAGCTTGGAGTTGGCGGCCTGGACTGTTGAAGCTTTCTTT.

This clone appeared a single time. This sequence joins TRBV4-3 and TRBJ1-1; the D gene is possibly TRBD1 (5 bases). Germline CDR1 is LGHNA and CDR2 is YSLEER. The CDR3 runs 15 residues. V lost 3 bases and J lost 4, with 15 bases in between. As DNA, the CDR3 is TGCGCCAGCAGCCAGGGCCCAGGGTGGACCACTGAAGCTTTCTTT. It encodes CASSQGPGWTTEAFF.

V is TRBV29-1 and J is TRBJ2-7, with 8 bases lining up with TRBD1. Germline CDR1 reads SQVTM; CDR2 reads ANQGSEA. J was trimmed by 7 bases and V by 5 bases; bases with no gene match: 10. The length of the CDR3 is 13 residues. The CDR3 nucleotides are TGCAGCGTTAGACCGGGACAGGCGAGTGAGCAGTACTTC. This codes for CSVRPGQASEQYF.

J is TRBJ2-3 and V is TRBV10-3; 9 bases are shared with TRBD1. V gave up 6 bases and J gave up 3 bases; unmatched junction bases: 4. CDR1 is ENHRY and CDR2 is SYGVKD in the germline V gene. The CDR3 contains 14 residues. CDR3 residues: CAIRRTGVTDTQYF. CDR3 DNA sequence: TGTGCCATCAGACGGACAGGGGTAACAGATACGCAGTATTTT.

This clone was seen only once. The chain carries TRBV4-1 and TRBJ1-2; 9 nucleotides match TRBD1. The CDR3 has 15 amino acids. Trimming removed 0 bases from V and 8 bases from J; junction bases left unmatched: 7. Germline CDR1 and CDR2: MGHRA and YSYEKL. This CDR3 is CASSQEHRGRRGYTF. The CDR3 DNA sequence: TGCGCCAGCAGCCAAGAGCACAGGGGGCGCCGGGGCTACACCTTC.

The chain has TRBV5-4 and TRBJ2-2; unclear D gene. Trimming shortened V by 0 bases and J by 1 base, and 13 bases separated the two germline ends. Germline CDR1 reads SGHNT; CDR2 reads YYREEE (reference sequence). The CDR3 is 17 residues long. For the CDR3, the DNA is TGTGCCAGCAGCTTGGACGGTGTTGTCATGAACACCGGGGAGCTGTTTTTT. It yields the protein CASSLDGVVMNTGELFF.

This clone was detected only a few times. The chain employs TRBV11-2 and TRBJ1-1; D gene uncertain. This CDR3 is built from 13 residues. Deletions cut 4 bases from V and 6 bases from J, with 12 bases between. From germline, CDR1 is SGHAT and CDR2 FQNNGV. The CDR3 DNA reads as TGTGCCAGCAGCTCCCAGATCCAGGCTGAAGCTTTCTTT. Amino acid sequence: CASSSQIQAEAFF.

This chain connects TRBV2 to TRBJ2-3; 10 bases align to TRBD2. V was pared by 3 bases and J by 0 bases, with 9 bases of the junction left unmatched. Per the germline V gene, CDR1 is SNHLY and CDR2 is FYNNEI. This CDR3 is 18 amino acids long. Written as DNA, the CDR3 is TGTGCCAGCAGTGAGTCTAGCGGGAGTATCAGTAGCACAGATACGCAGTATTTT. This encodes CASSESSGSISSTDTQYF.

This sequence joins TRBV18 and TRBJ1-5; TRBD1 matches 10 bases. Germline assignment: CDR1 KGHSH and CDR2 LQKENI. The ends lost 1 base at V and 4 bases at J; junction bases unmatched: 10. The CDR3 runs 18 residues. The CDR3 DNA sequence: TGTGCCAGCTCACCACGAGAAGGGACAGGGGTACTAAATCAGCCCCAGCATTTT. Translated, it gives CASSPREGTGVLNQPQHF.

The gene calls are TRBV6-5 and TRBJ1-2; 9 nucleotides match TRBD1. V dropped 5 bases and J dropped 6; count of bases not matched to a gene: 10. Germline CDR1 is MNHEY and CDR2 is SVGAGI. The CDR3 is 15 amino acids. The CDR3 is CASSTRTGARNGYTF. CDR3 DNA: TGTGCCAGCAGTACACGGACAGGGGCCCGCAATGGCTACACCTTC.

The chain is built from TRBV15 and TRBJ1-2; possible D gene TRBD1, 5 bases. CDR3 length: 17 amino acids. V lost 0 bases to trimming and J lost 4 bases, with 18 bases between them. Germline V CDR1 and CDR2: LNHNV, YYDKDF (reference sequence). The CDR3 DNA is TGTGCCACCAGCAGAGATTCTTTAGGGGCAGGTCGCTATGGCTACACCTTC. It encodes CATSRDSLGAGRYGYTF.

DNA for the CDR3: TGTGCCAGCAGCCCCGGACAGGGGCCTCATGGCTACACCTTC. This codes for CASSPGQGPHGYTF. The rearrangement uses TRBV7-2 and TRBJ1-2, with 9 positions matching TRBD1. The CDR3 consists of 14 residues. V shed 5 bases, J shed 6 bases, and the junction held 7 bases outside the gene matches. The germline V gene has CDR1 SGHTA and CDR2 FQGNSA.

The chain recombines TRBV4-3 with TRBJ2-1, with TRBD2 matching over 9 bases. V shed 3 bases, J shed 9 bases, and the junction held 6 bases outside the gene matches. The germline CDR1 and CDR2 sequences are LGHNA and YSLEER. This CDR3 is built from 14 residues. The CDR3 reads CASSHVSTSGEQFF. DNA of the CDR3: TGCGCCAGCAGCCATGTTTCGACTAGCGGTGAGCAGTTCTTC.

The rearrangement uses TRBV4-3 and TRBJ2-3; maybe TRBD1 (5 bases). The CDR3 totals 17 residues. Germline assignment: CDR1 LGHNA and CDR2 YSLEER. Trimming pared 0 bases from V and 0 bases from J, leaving 13 bases between. The CDR3 DNA reads as TGCGCCAGCAGCCAAGATTCAGGGCAGCGTAGCACAGATACGCAGTATTTT. This sequence encodes CASSQDSGQRSTDTQYF.

The chain has TRBV7-2 and TRBJ2-2, with D hard to call. The CDR3 length is 15 residues. Trimming removed 5 bases from V and 5 bases from J, with 15 bases in between. Germline CDR1 is SGHTA and CDR2 is FQGNSA. CDR3 residues: CASSLELLVTGELFF. In DNA, the CDR3 is TGTGCCAGCAGCCTTGAGCTGTTGGTTACCGGGGAGCTGTTTTTT.

This clone was found a few times. The chain is built from TRBV19 and TRBJ1-1; possibly TRBD1 for D (5 bases). V lost 4 bases, J lost 0 bases, and 12 bases lay in between. The V gene's germline CDR1 is LNHDA and CDR2 SQIVND (reference sequence). This CDR3 is built from 15 residues. The CDR3 DNA sequence: TGTGCCAGTAGTACTCGCCGGGACTTGAACACTGAAGCTTTCTTT. Amino acid sequence: CASSTRRDLNTEAFF.

This chain joins TRBV30 and TRBJ2-1, with 9 positions matching TRBD2. Germline V gene data show CDR1 as GTSNPN and CDR2 as SVGIG (reference sequence). V dropped 8 bases and J dropped 8; count of bases not matched to a gene: 4. The CDR3 consists of 11 residues. CDR3 DNA sequence: TGTGCCCGCGGGGGGGGATATGAGCAGTTCTTC. Amino acid sequence: CARGGGYEQFF.

For the CDR3, the DNA is TGTGCCAGCATCCCTCAACAGGGGACCTACTATGGCTACACCTTC. Encoded protein: CASIPQQGTYYGYTF. The chain couples TRBV6-6 to TRBJ1-2; 7 nucleotides line up with TRBD1. Germline loops: CDR1 MNHNY, CDR2 SVGAGI (reference sequence). V dropped 7 bases and J dropped 3; count of bases not matched to a gene: 11. This CDR3 comprises 15 residues.